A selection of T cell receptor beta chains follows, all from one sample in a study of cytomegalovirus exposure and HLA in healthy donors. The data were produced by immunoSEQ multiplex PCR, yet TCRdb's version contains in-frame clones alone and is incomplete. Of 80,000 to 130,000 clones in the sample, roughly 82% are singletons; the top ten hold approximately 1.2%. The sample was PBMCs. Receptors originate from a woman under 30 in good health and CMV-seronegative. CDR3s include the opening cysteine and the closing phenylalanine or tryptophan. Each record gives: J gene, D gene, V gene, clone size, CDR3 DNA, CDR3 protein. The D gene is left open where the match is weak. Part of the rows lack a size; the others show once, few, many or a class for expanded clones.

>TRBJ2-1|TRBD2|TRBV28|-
TGTGCCAGCAGTTTGTTATCGGGGCCGGCTAGCGGATACAATGAGCAGTTCTTC
CASSLLSGPASGYNEQFF
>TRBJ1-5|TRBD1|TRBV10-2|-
TGCGCCAGCAGAGATCGGGGGACAGGGAGCAATCAGCCCCAGCATTTT
CASRDRGTGSNQPQHF
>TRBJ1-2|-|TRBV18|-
TGTGCCAGCTCAGTCAACCCCGACAGTCTCTATGGCTACACCTTC
CASSVNPDSLYGYTF
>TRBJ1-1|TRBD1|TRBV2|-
TGTGCCATCACGCGGGACAGGGGCAACACTGAAGCTTTCTTT
CAITRDRGNTEAFF
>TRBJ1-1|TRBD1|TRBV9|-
TGTGCCAGCAGCGTCAAGGGACAGGGTAAGCGGAACACTGAAGCTTTCTTT
CASSVKGQGKRNTEAFF
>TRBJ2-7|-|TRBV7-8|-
TGTGCCAGCAGCCCCCGGACAATCTACGAGCAGTACTTC
CASSPRTIYEQYF
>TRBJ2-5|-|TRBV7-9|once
TGTGCCAGCAGCGCGGGGACCAGTTTGAGGTTCCAAGAGACCCAGTACTTC
CASSAGTSLRFQETQYF
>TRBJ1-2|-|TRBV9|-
TGTGCCAGCAGACCCTCTGGACGGGGTAACTATGGCTACACCTTC
CASRPSGRGNYGYTF
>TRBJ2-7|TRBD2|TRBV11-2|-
TGTGCCAGCACTCGGGGGGGTGTATACCATCAGTACTTC
CASTRGGVYHQYF
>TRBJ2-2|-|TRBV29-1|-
TGCAGCGTTGCCGGGGGGCAGGGCACCGGGGAGCTGTTTTTT
CSVAGGQGTGELFF
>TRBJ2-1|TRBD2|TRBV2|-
TGTGCCAGCGATAGGGAGCGGGGGGCCCTAGCTGAGCAGTTCTTC
CASDRERGALAEQFF
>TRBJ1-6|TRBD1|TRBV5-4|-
TGTGCCAGCAGCTTGGCAACAGGGGGAGGATCACCCCTCCACTTT
CASSLATGGGSPLHF
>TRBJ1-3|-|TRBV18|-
TGTGCCAGCTCACCCCGTTCAAGGTCAGGAGGCGGAAACACCATATATTTT
CASSPRSRSGGGNTIYF
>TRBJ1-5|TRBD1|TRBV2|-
TGTGCCAGCAGTGAAATAAGGACAGGGTTGGATCAGCCCCAGCATTTT
CASSEIRTGLDQPQHF
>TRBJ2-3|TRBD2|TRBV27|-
TGTGCCAGCAGCGGACTAGCGGGCTACACAGATACGCAGTATTTT
CASSGLAGYTDTQYF
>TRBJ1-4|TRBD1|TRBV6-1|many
TGTGCCAGCAGGGTCGGACAGGGTGAGGTCGAAAAACTGTTTTTT
CASRVGQGEVEKLFF
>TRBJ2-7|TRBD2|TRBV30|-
TGTGCCTGGGGGTCCATAGCGGGAGGGTCCTACGAGCAGTACTTC
CAWGSIAGGSYEQYF
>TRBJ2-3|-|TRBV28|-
TGTGCCAGCAGTTTCACATGGGCTCCAGATACGCAGTATTTT
CASSFTWAPDTQYF
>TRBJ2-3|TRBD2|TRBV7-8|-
TGTGCCAGCAGCCGGGTCCATGGACTAGCGGGAGGGGATACGCAGTATTTT
CASSRVHGLAGGDTQYF
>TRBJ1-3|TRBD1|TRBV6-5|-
TGTGCCAGCAGGAGACAGGGGGATGGAAACACCATATATTTT
CASRRQGDGNTIYF
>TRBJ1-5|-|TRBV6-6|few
TGTGCCAGCAACGATCAGTCGCATCAGCCCCAGCATTTT
CASNDQSHQPQHF
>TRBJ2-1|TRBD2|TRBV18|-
TGTGCCAGCTCACCACCGGCGGGGGGAGAGTACAATGAGCAGTTCTTC
CASSPPAGGEYNEQFF
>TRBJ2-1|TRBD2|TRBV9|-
TGTGCCAGCAGCGTTTCCGGGACTAGCGCCTACAATGAGCAGTTCTTC
CASSVSGTSAYNEQFF
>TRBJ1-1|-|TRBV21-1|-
TGTGCCAGCAGCAAATCTGGAGGAGGTAGTAGTGGCACTGAAGCTTTCTTT
CASSKSGGGSSGTEAFF
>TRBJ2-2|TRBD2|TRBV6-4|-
TGTGCCAGCAGTTATTGGCTAGCGGACGGGGAGCTGTTTTTT
CASSYWLADGELFF
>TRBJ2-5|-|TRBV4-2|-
TGTGCCAGCAGCCAAGACCGGGACACACAAGAGACCCAGTACTTC
CASSQDRDTQETQYF